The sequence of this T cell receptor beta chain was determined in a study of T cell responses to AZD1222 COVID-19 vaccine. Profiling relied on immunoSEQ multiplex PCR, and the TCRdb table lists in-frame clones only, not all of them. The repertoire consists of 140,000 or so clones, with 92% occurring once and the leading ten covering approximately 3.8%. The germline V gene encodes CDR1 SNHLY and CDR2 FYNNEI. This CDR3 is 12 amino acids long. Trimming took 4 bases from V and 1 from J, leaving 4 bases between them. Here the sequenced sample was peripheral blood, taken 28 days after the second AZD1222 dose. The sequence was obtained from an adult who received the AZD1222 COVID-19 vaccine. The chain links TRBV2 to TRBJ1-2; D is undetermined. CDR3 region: CASSGFNYGYTF. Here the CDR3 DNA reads TGTGCCAGCAGTGGATTTAACTATGGCTACACCTTC.